Sequencing of this T cell receptor beta chain was carried out in a study of cytomegalovirus exposure and HLA in healthy donors. Vbeta (60) and Jbeta (13) primers were used in the PCR. Using immunoSEQ multiplex PCR, the repertoire was profiled, and TCRdb retains in-frame clones only, with some absent. The sample lists 150,000 or so clones, about 79% seen once, with almost 6.5% in the top ten. The sequence was collected from a man aged 35 to 55 in good health and CMV-seropositive. Specimen: PBMCs.

As DNA, the CDR3 is TGTGCCAGCTCACCGAACGGGAACTATGGCTACACCTTC. Protein product: CASSPNGNYGYTF. This chain links TRBV18 with TRBJ1-2; D ambiguous. There are 13 residues in the CDR3. V was shortened by 3 bases and J by 2 bases, with 7 bases between the two germline ends. Germline lookup yields CDR1 KGHSH and CDR2 LQKENI.